The 26 T cell receptor beta chains presented below share a single source sample, sequenced in a study of T cells in Graves' hyperthyroidism and ophthalmopathy. The CDR3 regions of TCR beta were amplified from RNA transcripts. Carried out on the TCR CDR3, a first-round RT-PCR used the HTBI primer set. From the multiplex PCR reads, TCRdb called clonotypes with MiXCR, one entry per CDR3 protein. This table has roughly 500,000 distinct CDR3 sequences, around 45% appearing once. Sequences were obtained from peripheral blood or thyroid tissue (not recorded which). These receptor sequences come from an adult woman with Graves' disease, either hyperthyroidism or ophthalmopathy (not recorded which).

The V gene is TRBV25-1, the J gene TRBJ1-4, with D perhaps TRBD1 (5 bases). There are 8 residues in the CDR3. Germline V lookup: CDR1 MGHDK, CDR2 SYGVNS. V gave up 8 bases and J gave up 17 bases, with 9 bases separating them. The CDR3 protein is CASDRDFF. The DNA of the CDR3 is TGTGCCAGCGACAGAGATTTTTTT.

This clonotype was observed many times. The J gene is TRBJ2-5, the V gene TRBV5-1, with 13 positions matching TRBD2. Germline V CDR1 and CDR2: SGHRS, YFSETQ. CDR3 length: 16 amino acids. Trimming cost V 2 bases and J 5 bases; bases outside gene matches: 6. The CDR3 loop reads CASSFRTSGSWETQYF. The DNA for the CDR3 is TGCGCCAGCAGCTTCCGGACTAGCGGGAGTTGGGAGACCCAGTACTTC.

This clonotype was counted many times. The chain employs TRBV6-1 and TRBJ2-7; weak D call: TRBD2 (7 bases). This CDR3 region has 16 residues. The V gene's germline CDR1 is MNHNS and CDR2 SASEGT. V gave up 4 bases and J gave up 0 bases, with 16 bases separating them. The CDR3 bases are TGTGCCAGCAGTGGGGGGGGCACCGTGAGCTCCTACGAGCAGTACTTC. This codes for CASSGGGTVSSYEQYF.

This clonotype occurred many times. V gene TRBV6-5 combines with J gene TRBJ2-7; 10 bases agree with TRBD1. The CDR3 loop spans 14 amino acids. J was trimmed by 4 bases and V by 0 bases; bases with no gene match: 0. Germline-derived CDR1 and CDR2 are MNHEY and SVGAGI. The CDR3 region is CASSYSGQGYEQYF. CDR3 in DNA: TGTGCCAGCAGTTACTCGGGACAGGGGTACGAGCAGTACTTC.

This chain joins TRBV24-1 and TRBJ2-5; either TRBD1 or TRBD2 may fit D (5 bases each). Germline CDR1 and CDR2: KGHDR and SFDVKD. The V end was cut by 9 bases, the J end by 5 bases, with 15 bases between. The CDR3 runs to 13 residues. CDR3 protein: CATGTGIPETQYF. The CDR3 DNA reads TGTGCCACCGGGACGGGGATACCGGAGACCCAGTACTTC.

This clonotype occurred many times. V is TRBV3-1 and J is TRBJ1-2; no clear D gene. With 2 bases removed from V and 4 bases from J, the gap between germline ends came to 14 bases. The CDR3 sequence is 15 residues long. From germline, CDR1 is LGHDT and CDR2 YNNKEL (reference sequence). CDR3 nucleotide sequence: TGTGCCAGCAGCCAATACTTGTTTCCCCTCTATGGCTACACCTTC. Residues: CASSQYLFPLYGYTF.

The chain links TRBV7-2 to TRBJ2-7, with 8 bases fitting TRBD2. V shed 4 bases and J 8 bases; nucleotides not matched to a gene: 10. The CDR3 contains 14 residues. Germline V gives CDR1 SGHTA, CDR2 FQGNSA. The CDR3 DNA reads TGTGCCAGCAGCTCCCTTAATAGCGGGAATAAGCAGTACTTC. The encoded protein is CASSSLNSGNKQYF.

This clonotype appeared many times. V is TRBV5-4 and J is TRBJ2-7; 9 bases line up with TRBD1. The CDR3 extends over 16 amino acids. Germline CDR1 is SGHNT and CDR2 is YYREEE (reference sequence). V was clipped by 4 bases and J by 5 bases; unmatched bases: 13. DNA for the CDR3: TGTGCCAGCAGCCCCCCAGCGGGACAGGGCTGGCACGAGCAGTACTTC. Translation gives CASSPPAGQGWHEQYF.

This chain uses TRBV10-3 with TRBJ1-6; 9 bases map to TRBD1. This CDR3 contains 14 residues. Germline loops: CDR1 ENHRY, CDR2 SYGVKD. With 6 bases clipped from V and 7 bases from J, the junction kept 4 bases outside the gene matches. CDR3 DNA: TGTGCCATCAGCGCCGGGACAGGGAATTCACCCCTCCACTTT. Protein product: CAISAGTGNSPLHF.

This clonotype was detected a few times. The rearrangement joins TRBV28 to TRBJ2-7; D not certain. This CDR3 spans 11 amino acids. V dropped 2 bases and J dropped 7 bases, with 6 bases sitting between them. Germline-derived CDR1 and CDR2 are MDHEN and SYDVKM. The CDR3 reads CASSLVREQYF. DNA for the CDR3: TGTGCCAGCAGTTTAGTCCGGGAGCAGTACTTC.

V usage is TRBV7-9 and J usage is TRBJ2-7, with TRBD1 as a possible D gene (6 bases). Germline loops: CDR1 SEHNR, CDR2 FQNEAQ (reference sequence). The ends were cut back, 5 bases at V and 3 bases at J, with 14 bases in the middle. The CDR3 spans 14 residues. As DNA, the CDR3 is TGTGCCAGCAGCAATCGACAGGAATGCTACGAGCAGTACTTC. It codes for CASSNRQECYEQYF.

The rearrangement joins TRBV2 to TRBJ1-5; tentative D call: TRBD1 (6 bases). CDR1 and CDR2 (germline): SNHLY, FYNNEI. The CDR3 covers 14 residues. The V end was cut by 7 bases, the J end by 6 bases, with 16 bases between. CDR3 region: CASNWGGSGQPQHF. CDR3 bases: TGTGCCAGCAATTGGGGGGGCAGCGGTCAGCCCCAGCATTTT.

The chain carries TRBV11-2 and TRBJ2-5; D uncertain. CDR3 length equals 13 residues. From germline, CDR1 is SGHAT and CDR2 FQNNGV. The V end was cut by 5 bases, the J end by 9 bases, with 16 bases between. This chain's CDR3 is CASSPVGNQPQYF. The CDR3 nucleotides read TGTGCCAGCAGCCCGGTCGGTAATCAGCCCCAGTACTTC.

This clonotype was counted at least ten times. The chain combines TRBV12-3 or TRBV12-4 with TRBJ1-2; no clear D gene. This CDR3 comprises 13 residues. The V gene lost 4 bases and the J gene lost 5 bases, with 11 bases spanning the gap. The chain's CDR3 is CASSSPVAYGYTF. For the CDR3, the DNA is TGTGCCAGCAGTTCCCCGGTGGCATATGGCTACACCTTC.

V usage is TRBV2 and J usage is TRBJ1-2; D is perhaps TRBD1 (6 bases). V shed 5 bases and J shed 8 bases, with 18 bases lying between them. The CDR3 extends over 14 amino acids. CDR1 is SNHLY, CDR2 FYNNEI, per germline. The CDR3 region has the DNA TGTGCCAGCAGTCCACAAAACAGGGTTAGGGGCTACACCTTC. Translating it yields CASSPQNRVRGYTF.

The sample holds many counts of this clonotype. The chain employs TRBV10-3 and TRBJ1-2, with D unresolved. V lost 7 bases, J lost 3 bases, and 9 bases lay in between. CDR1 is ENHRY, CDR2 SYGVKD, per germline. The CDR3 sequence is 12 residues long. The CDR3 sequence is CAIMGADYGYTF. For the CDR3, the DNA is TGTGCCATCATGGGAGCAGACTATGGCTACACCTTC.

The chain joins TRBV29-1 to TRBJ2-7; 9 bases are shared with TRBD1. CDR3 length: 18 amino acids. Germline values: CDR1 SQVTM, CDR2 ANQGSEA. The junction had 17 bases not matched to a gene; V was cut back by 5 bases and J by 0 bases. CDR3 coding DNA: TGCAGCGTTCAAAACATGGTTGGTGGGACAGGGAGCTCCTACGAGCAGTACTTC. Translating gives CSVQNMVGGTGSSYEQYF.

Concerning this clonotype itself: One end of the junction is discordant with germline, which a read error may explain. The V gene is TRBV10-2, the J gene TRBJ2-7; TRBD1 matches 9 bases. Germline CDR1 is WSHSY and CDR2 is SAAADI. CDR3 length: 14 residues. In DNA form, the CDR3 reads TGTGCCAGCAGTGGGGACAGGGCGACCTACGAGCAGTACTTC. As protein: CASSGDRATYEQYF.

V is TRBV10-3 and J is TRBJ2-2; D is perhaps TRBD1 (6 bases). Deletions cut 11 bases from V and 4 bases from J, with 14 bases between. Germline assignment: CDR1 ENHRY and CDR2 SYGVKD. This CDR3 contains 13 residues. The CDR3 nucleotides read TGTGCCGCCCTTAGGGGGACCACCGGGGAGCTGTTTTTT. It is translated as CAALRGTTGELFF.

This clonotype was found once. The V call is TRBV10-2, the J call TRBJ1-2, with 10 nucleotides matching TRBD1. Trimming took 7 bases from V and 4 from J; bases not matched to a gene: 12. The CDR3 totals 16 residues. Germline loops: CDR1 WSHSY, CDR2 SAAADI. In DNA form, the CDR3 reads TGCGCCAGCACACCCTCGGGACAGGGGAGAGGCTATGGCTACACCTTC. Encoded protein: CASTPSGQGRGYGYTF.

The chain carries TRBV29-1 and TRBJ1-1; 7 bases are shared with TRBD1. The junction had 5 bases not matched to a gene; V was cut back by 7 bases and J by 0 bases. This CDR3 is 13 amino acids long. The germline V gene has CDR1 SQVTM and CDR2 ANQGSEA. CDR3: CSATTGVNTEAFF. CDR3 in DNA: TGCAGCGCCACAACAGGGGTGAACACTGAAGCTTTCTTT.

This clonotype occurred many times. The CDR3 DNA reads TGTGCCAGCAGTCCTGGTGAGGTCGAGCAGTACTTC. Its translation is CASSPGEVEQYF. This rearrangement joins TRBV12-3 or TRBV12-4 to TRBJ2-7; D ambiguous. The CDR3 totals 12 residues. V lost 5 bases to trimming and J lost 6 bases, with 11 bases between them.

This clonotype was recorded at least ten times. This chain connects TRBV3-1 to TRBJ1-2; the D is unclear. The length of the CDR3 is 16 residues. Germline CDR1 reads LGHDT; CDR2 reads YNNKEL (reference sequence). Trimming took off 0 bases at V and 4 bases at J, with 15 bases between the two ends. The DNA of the CDR3 is TGTGCCAGCAGCCAAGATTTCGCACCTCTGGGCTATGGCTACACCTTC. It yields the protein CASSQDFAPLGYGYTF.

V is TRBV7-9 and J is TRBJ2-7; no reliable D call. The length of the CDR3 is 13 residues. Germline assignment: CDR1 SEHNR and CDR2 FQNEAQ (reference sequence). Trimming left V 6 bases short and J 3 bases short, with 12 bases between. CDR3 sequence reads: CASSPDFLYEQYF. The CDR3 DNA sequence: TGTGCCAGCAGTCCTGACTTCCTCTACGAGCAGTACTTC.

This clonotype has a handful of counts. The J gene is TRBJ1-1, the V gene TRBV9, with 7 nucleotides matching TRBD1. This CDR3 has 14 residues. After removal of 1 base from V and 2 bases from J, the junction contained 2 bases not matched to a gene. Looked up from germline, CDR1 is SGDLS and CDR2 is YYNGEE. The CDR3 protein is CASSVRDRNTEAFF. CDR3 bases: TGTGCCAGCAGCGTACGGGACAGAAACACTGAAGCTTTCTTT.

At least ten counts were recorded for this clonotype. CDR3 sequence reads: CASSPRWHRAFF. The CDR3 nucleotides read TGTGCCAGCAGCCCCCGGTGGCATCGGGCTTTCTTT. The chain employs TRBV11-2 and TRBJ1-1; D is unresolved. The CDR3 loop spans 12 amino acids. The germline gives CDR1 SGHAT, CDR2 FQNNGV. The ends were cut back, 5 bases at V and 11 bases at J, with 15 bases in the middle.